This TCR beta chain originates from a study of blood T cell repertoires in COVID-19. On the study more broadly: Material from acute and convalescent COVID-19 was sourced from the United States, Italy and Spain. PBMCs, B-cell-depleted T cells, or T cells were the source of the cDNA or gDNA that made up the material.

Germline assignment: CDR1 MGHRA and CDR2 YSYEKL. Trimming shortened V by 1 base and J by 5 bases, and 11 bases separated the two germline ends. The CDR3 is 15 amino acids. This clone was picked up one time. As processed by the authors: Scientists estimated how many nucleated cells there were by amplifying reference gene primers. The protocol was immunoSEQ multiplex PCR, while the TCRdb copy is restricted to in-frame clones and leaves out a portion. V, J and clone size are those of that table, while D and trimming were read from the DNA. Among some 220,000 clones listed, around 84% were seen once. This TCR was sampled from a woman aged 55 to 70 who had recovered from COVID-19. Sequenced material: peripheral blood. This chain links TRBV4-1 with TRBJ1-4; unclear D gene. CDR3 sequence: CASSQVRGSNEKLFF. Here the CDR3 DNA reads TGCGCCAGCAGCCAAGTACGAGGGAGCAATGAAAAACTGTTTTTT.